One sample yielded the 14 T cell receptor beta chains listed below, sequenced in a study of pediatric ulcerative colitis. Clones were read by immunoSEQ multiplex PCR, and TCRdb kept only the in-frame ones, dropping some. Among tens of thousands of clones listed, roughly two thirds were seen once. The rectum was sampled with one to two pinch biopsies at colonoscopy. The material sequenced was gut tissue. The receptors were sampled from a boy between 10 and 17 years old with severe ulcerative colitis.

The chain uses TRBV19 and TRBJ2-1; 7 bases are a match to TRBD1. CDR1 and CDR2 from the germline V gene are LNHDA and SQIVND (reference sequence). CDR3 length: 14 amino acids. With 7 bases clipped from V and 9 bases from J, the junction kept 12 bases outside the gene matches. The chain's CDR3 is CASTPQGPGIEQFF. The CDR3 DNA reads as TGTGCCAGTACCCCACAGGGGCCGGGCATTGAGCAGTTCTTC.

The rearrangement uses TRBV7-3 and TRBJ2-2; perhaps TRBD1 as D (6 bases). Germline lookup yields CDR1 SGHTA and CDR2 FQGTGA. CDR3 length equals 15 residues. The V end lost 0 bases, the J end lost 6 bases, and 11 bases lay between the germline ends. The chain's CDR3 is CASSLTRGASGELFF. The CDR3 DNA reads TGTGCCAGCAGCTTAACCAGGGGCGCTTCCGGGGAGCTGTTTTTT.

The rearrangement links TRBV19 to TRBJ2-3, with D uncertain. The germline gives CDR1 LNHDA, CDR2 SQIVND (reference sequence). V was pared by 3 bases and J by 7 bases, with 8 bases between. CDR3 length: 12 residues. The CDR3 DNA sequence: TGTGCCAGTAGTATGGGGTCTTATACGCAGTATTTT. Translating gives CASSMGSYTQYF.

The chain links TRBV19 to TRBJ1-2; 7 bases align to TRBD1. The V gene end was trimmed by 3 bases and the J gene end by 6 bases; junction bases not matched to a gene: 10. The CDR3 spans 15 residues. Germline V CDR1 and CDR2: LNHDA, SQIVND (reference sequence). The CDR3 sequence: CASSIYRGTVDGYTF. The CDR3 coding sequence is TGTGCCAGTAGTATTTATCGGGGGACAGTGGATGGCTACACCTTC.

This clone was recorded a few times. V and J are TRBV18 and TRBJ1-2; D unclear. CDR1 is KGHSH and CDR2 is LQKENI in the germline V gene. Trimming stripped 3 bases from V and 1 base from J, with 12 bases between. The CDR3 is made up of 15 amino acids. CDR3 DNA sequence: TGTGCCAGCTCACCCCCCGGAGGGATTAACTATGGCTACACCTTC. It specifies CASSPPGGINYGYTF.

The V call is TRBV5-6, the J call TRBJ1-6, with TRBD1 as a possible D gene (6 bases). Between the trimmed V and J ends, which lost 4 bases and 9 bases, there was a span of 17 bases. CDR3 length: 15 amino acids. The germline V gene has CDR1 SGHDT and CDR2 YYEEEE. The CDR3 here is CASSPRDTFRSPLHF. CDR3 nucleotide sequence: TGTGCCAGCAGCCCCCGGGACACCTTCCGTTCACCCCTCCACTTT.

The genes are TRBV18 and TRBJ2-7, with D perhaps given as TRBD1 or TRBD2 (5 bases each). The CDR3 has 15 amino acids. V was trimmed by 3 bases and J by 6 bases, leaving 18 bases between them. Germline CDR1 reads KGHSH; CDR2 reads LQKENI. CDR3 nucleotides: TGTGCCAGCTCACCTGCCGAGGGGCAGCAGCGCGAGCAGTACTTC. Its protein is CASSPAEGQQREQYF. The full variable domain, its missing parts supplied by reference TRBV18 and TRBJ2-7, is NAGVMQNPRHLVRRRGQEARLRCSPMKGHSHVYWYRQLPEEGLKFMVYLQKENIIDESGMPKERFSAEFPKEGPSILRIQQVVRGDSAAYFCASSPAEGQQREQYFGPGTRLTVT.

This clone was recorded a few times. The chain links TRBV30 to TRBJ2-7; TRBD1 matches 9 bases. Germline V gene lookup returns CDR1 GTSNPN and CDR2 SVGIG (reference sequence). V dropped 3 bases and J dropped 3; count of bases not matched to a gene: 9. The CDR3 runs to 15 residues. In nucleotides, the CDR3 is TGTGCCTGGAGGCCCTACAGGGGGCTAAGCTACGAGCAGTACTTC. It yields the protein CAWRPYRGLSYEQYF.

On this clone itself: The same CDR3 is also encoded by other DNA sequences in this sample. The CDR3: CASSLGGGEKLFF. In nucleotides, the CDR3 is TGTGCCAGCAGTTTAGGGGGCGGTGAAAAACTGTTTTTT. This chain connects TRBV28 to TRBJ1-4; D may be TRBD1 (6 bases). Trimming took 2 bases from V and 7 from J, leaving 8 bases between them. There are 13 residues in the CDR3. Germline V lookup: CDR1 MDHEN, CDR2 SYDVKM.

The chain joins TRBV7-9 to TRBJ1-2; the match to TRBD1 covers 8 bases. Looked up from germline, CDR1 is SEHNR and CDR2 is FQNEAQ (reference sequence). The CDR3 loop spans 15 amino acids. The junction had 10 bases not matched to a gene; V was cut back by 5 bases and J by 5 bases. This CDR3 reads CASSPVGQGLYGYTF. Written as DNA, the CDR3 is TGTGCCAGCAGCCCCGTTGGACAGGGCTTATATGGCTACACCTTC. Using reference TRBV7-9 and TRBJ1-2 for the parts outside the CDR3, the full variable domain is DTGVSQNPRHKITKRGQNVTFRCDPISEHNRLYWYRQTLGQGPEFLTYFQNEAQLEKSRLLSDRFSAERPKGSFSTLEIQRTEQGDSAMYLCASSPVGQGLYGYTFGSGTRLTVV.

The genes are TRBV5-8 and TRBJ1-1, with 8 bases fitting TRBD1. The CDR3 length is 12 residues. J gave up 11 bases and V 4 bases, and 7 bases lay outside the gene matches. Germline assignment: CDR1 SGHTS and CDR2 YDEGEE. The CDR3 spells CASSPQGAGAFF. DNA of the CDR3: TGTGCCAGCAGCCCTCAGGGGGCCGGGGCTTTCTTT.

This clone was picked up a small number of times. This chain uses TRBV7-2 with TRBJ2-3, with D uncertain. Germline V gene data show CDR1 as SGHTA and CDR2 as FQGNSA. CDR3 size: 13 residues. V shed 1 base and J shed 7 bases, with 9 bases lying between them. The CDR3 sequence: CASSLGVMNTQYF. CDR3 sequence (DNA): TGTGCCAGCAGCTTAGGGGTAATGAATACGCAGTATTTT. Full variable domain (rest looked up from reference TRBV7-2 and TRBJ2-3): GAGVSQSPSNKVTEKGKDVELRCDPISGHTALYWYRQSLGQGLEFLIYFQGNSAPDKSGLPSDRFSAERTGGSVSTLTIQRTQQEDSAVYLCASSLGVMNTQYFGPGTRLTVL.

The genes are TRBV4-3 and TRBJ1-6, with a possible D match to TRBD1 (6 bases). Trimming removed 1 base from V and 8 bases from J, with 9 bases in between. CDR3 length equals 14 residues. Looked up from germline, CDR1 is LGHNA and CDR2 is YSLEER. For the CDR3, the DNA is TGCGCCAGCAGCCAAGGCAGGGGATATTCACCCCTCCACTTT. The encoded protein is CASSQGRGYSPLHF.

The V and J genes are TRBV30 and TRBJ2-5; TRBD2 aligns across 8 bases. This CDR3 contains 14 residues. Germline CDR1 and CDR2: GTSNPN and SVGIG (reference sequence). V was pared by 5 bases and J by 3 bases, with 8 bases of the junction left unmatched. CDR3 DNA sequence: TGTGCCTGGGTCCGGGGGGGTCTTGAAGAGACCCAGTACTTC. It is translated as CAWVRGGLEETQYF.